The clone carrying this T cell receptor (beta chain) occurred many times. The controls, all healthy individuals, were blood bank volunteers in Maryland, USA. A total of 2 million PBMCs stored at -80 degrees C provided the unsorted libraries. The data are from a study of neurological immune-mediated disorders. CDR3 size: 15 residues. In germline, CDR1 is MNHEY, CDR2 SVGAGI. Trimming pared 0 bases from V and 1 base from J, leaving 7 bases between. Each TCR transcript was tagged with a 10-nucleotide random UMI during 5'RACE. TCRdb reprocessed the 5' RACE reads with MiXCR, giving one entry per CDR3 protein. Of under 90,000 distinct CDR3 sequences listed, about 9.7% were seen once; the top ten hold about 1.7%.

V is TRBV6-5 and J is TRBJ1-3; D uncertain. The sample was PBMCs. The TCR comes from a man aged 45-60 years in good health. CDR3 nucleotide sequence: TGTGCCAGCAGTTACTCGAGTCCATCTGGAAACACCATATATTTT. Protein: CASSYSSPSGNTIYF.